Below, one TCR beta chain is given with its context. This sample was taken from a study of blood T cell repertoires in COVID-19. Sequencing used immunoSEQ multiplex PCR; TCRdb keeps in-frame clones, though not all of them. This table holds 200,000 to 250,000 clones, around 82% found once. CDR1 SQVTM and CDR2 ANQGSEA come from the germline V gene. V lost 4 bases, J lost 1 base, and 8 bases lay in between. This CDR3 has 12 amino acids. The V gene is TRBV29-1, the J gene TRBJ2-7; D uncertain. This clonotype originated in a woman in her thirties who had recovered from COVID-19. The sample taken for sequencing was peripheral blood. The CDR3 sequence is CSVVRESYEQYF. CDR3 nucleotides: TGCAGCGTTGTTAGAGAATCCTACGAGCAGTACTTC.